The 14 T cell receptor beta chains below all came from one sample that was sequenced in a study of blood T cell repertoires in COVID-19. The protocol was immunoSEQ multiplex PCR, while the TCRdb copy is restricted to in-frame clones and leaves out a portion. The sample lists about 300,000 clones; 70% to 90% were seen once. The specimen was peripheral blood. Receptors were obtained from a woman aged 45-60 years with COVID-19, enrolled during active disease.

J is TRBJ2-7 and V is TRBV14; a possible D gene is TRBD1 (6 bases). There are 15 residues in the CDR3. Trimming cost V 0 bases and J 3 bases, with 12 bases left between them. CDR1 and CDR2 from the germline V gene are SGHDN and FVKESK. CDR3 DNA sequence: TGTGCCAGCAGCCAAGATTTCGCGGACAGCTACGAGCAGTACTTC. This translates into CASSQDFADSYEQYF.

The chain is built from TRBV6-5 and TRBJ2-7; TRBD1 matches 7 bases. The CDR3 contains 13 residues. J lost 1 base, V lost 8 bases, and 5 bases had no gene match. Germline V gene data show CDR1 as MNHEY and CDR2 as SVGAGI. This CDR3 reads CASDRDRSYEQYF. The CDR3 region has the DNA TGTGCCAGCGACCGGGACAGATCCTACGAGCAGTACTTC.

This clone was seen only a few times. The V gene is TRBV25-1, the J gene TRBJ2-3; D is undetermined. The V gene's germline CDR1 is MGHDK and CDR2 SYGVNS. The CDR3 contains 13 residues. The ends were cut back, 4 bases at V and 6 bases at J, with 11 bases in the middle. The DNA for the CDR3 is TGTGCCAGCAGTGTCACAGATGGGGATACGCAGTATTTT. Amino acids: CASSVTDGDTQYF. Full variable domain (missing parts from reference TRBV25-1 and TRBJ2-3): EADIYQTPRYLVIGTGKKITLECSQTMGHDKMYWYQQDPGMELHLIHYSYGVNSTEKGDLSSESTVSRIRTEHFPLTLESARPSHTSQYLCASSVTDGDTQYFGPGTRLTVL.

The gene calls are TRBV19 and TRBJ2-7, with a possible D match to TRBD2 (6 bases). The CDR3 spans 14 residues. Germline V gene sequence: CDR1 LNHDA, CDR2 SQIVND (reference sequence). Trimming shortened V by 4 bases and J by 3 bases, and 13 bases separated the two germline ends. Here the CDR3 reads CASSTSSAGYEQYF. The CDR3 DNA sequence: TGTGCCAGTAGTACTTCTAGCGCCGGCTACGAGCAGTACTTC.

This sequence joins TRBV19 and TRBJ2-4; tentatively, D is TRBD1 (5 bases). In germline, CDR1 is LNHDA, CDR2 SQIVND (reference sequence). The ends were cut back, 0 bases at V and 1 base at J, with 13 bases in the middle. CDR3 length: 17 amino acids. The CDR3 nucleotides read TGTGCCAGTAGTATAGAGGGCTACCCAGGGGCCAAAAACATTCAGTACTTC. Its protein is CASSIEGYPGAKNIQYF.

The chain couples TRBV27 to TRBJ2-7, with D possibly matching TRBD1 (5 bases). CDR1 is MNHEY and CDR2 is SMNVEV in the germline V gene (reference sequence). CDR3 length equals 13 residues. V lost 5 bases to trimming and J lost 2 bases, with 10 bases between them. The CDR3 is CASSPGRAYEQYF. The CDR3 nucleotides read TGTGCCAGCAGTCCCGGCAGGGCCTACGAGCAGTACTTC.

Written as DNA, the CDR3 is TGTGCCAGCAGCCTCGACAGGACGAGCTCCTACAATGAGCAGTTCTTC. This codes for CASSLDRTSSYNEQFF. This chain uses TRBV7-2 with TRBJ2-1; weak D call: TRBD1 (6 bases). V dropped 5 bases and J dropped 0 bases, with 14 bases sitting between them. CDR3 length equals 16 residues. CDR1 and CDR2 (germline): SGHTA, FQGNSA. Combining the CDR3 with reference TRBV7-2 and TRBJ2-1 gives the whole variable domain GAGVSQSPSNKVTEKGKDVELRCDPISGHTALYWYRQSLGQGLEFLIYFQGNSAPDKSGLPSDRFSAERTGGSVSTLTIQRTQQEDSAVYLCASSLDRTSSYNEQFFGPGTRLTVL.

CDR3 protein: CASSLARMAGVVAQETQYF. CDR3 bases: TGCGCCAGCAGCTTGGCCCGGATGGCGGGAGTGGTAGCCCAAGAGACCCAGTACTTC. The chain carries TRBV5-1 and TRBJ2-5, with 7 bases aligning to TRBD2. V lost 0 bases to trimming and J lost 1 base; unmatched junction nucleotides: 15. The CDR3 spans 19 residues. CDR1 and CDR2 from the germline V gene are SGHRS and YFSETQ.

This rearrangement joins TRBV27 to TRBJ2-7; 7 bases map to TRBD2. V was clipped by 0 bases and J by 2 bases; unmatched bases: 10. Germline CDR1 and CDR2: MNHEY and SMNVEV (reference sequence). There are 17 residues in the CDR3. The CDR3 sequence is CASSLSKLAAVTYEQYF. The DNA for the CDR3 is TGTGCCAGCAGTTTATCGAAGCTAGCGGCCGTTACCTACGAGCAGTACTTC.

J is TRBJ1-5 and V is TRBV28; D perhaps matches TRBD1 (6 bases). V shed 3 bases and J shed 4 bases, with 25 bases lying between them. The CDR3 has 19 amino acids. Germline values: CDR1 MDHEN, CDR2 SYDVKM. CDR3 region: CASSFLVRAWGGVNQPQHF. CDR3 sequence (DNA): TGTGCCAGCAGTTTTTTGGTCAGGGCATGGGGGGGCGTAAATCAGCCCCAGCATTTT.

V usage is TRBV6-4 and J usage is TRBJ2-2; 7 bases map to TRBD2. J lost 6 bases, V lost 0 bases, and 13 bases had no gene match. Germline-derived CDR1 and CDR2 are MRHNA and SNTAGT. There are 18 residues in the CDR3. The DNA for the CDR3 is TGTGCCAGCAGTGACTCTTCCCGGCGGGAGTCATCGGCCGGGGAGCTGTTTTTT. It codes for CASSDSSRRESSAGELFF.

The rearrangement uses TRBV30 and TRBJ2-1; D perhaps matches TRBD1 (6 bases). The germline gives CDR1 GTSNPN, CDR2 SVGIG (reference sequence). Trimming pared 2 bases from V and 15 bases from J, leaving 17 bases between. CDR3 length: 12 residues. In DNA, the CDR3 is TGTGCCTGGAGTAAGGACAGCTCGAGGGCGTTCTTC. Translating it yields CAWSKDSSRAFF. Based on the CDR3 plus reference TRBV30 and TRBJ2-1, the full variable domain is SQTIHQWPATLVQPVGSPLSLECTVEGTSNPNLYWYRQAAGRGLQLLFYSVGIGQISSEVPQNLSASRPQDRQFILSSKKLLLSDSGFYLCAWSKDSSRAFFGPGTRLTVL.

The chain employs TRBV9 and TRBJ2-7; 8 bases align to TRBD2. The CDR3 is 14 amino acids. J was trimmed by 2 bases and V by 3 bases; bases with no gene match: 4. Germline CDR1 SGDLS, CDR2 YYNGEE. The CDR3 nucleotides read TGTGCCAGCAGCGGTAGCGGGACCACCTACGAGCAGTACTTC. Translating it yields CASSGSGTTYEQYF.

J is TRBJ2-3 and V is TRBV5-1, with 9 nucleotides matching TRBD2. The junction had 6 bases not matched to a gene; V was cut back by 0 bases and J by 4 bases. Germline V lookup: CDR1 SGHRS, CDR2 YFSETQ. The CDR3 sequence is 16 residues long. The CDR3 DNA reads TGCGCCAGCAGCTTGGGAGCGGGAGGTTCCCCAGATACGCAGTATTTT. Its protein product is CASSLGAGGSPDTQYF. Combining the CDR3 with reference TRBV5-1 and TRBJ2-3 gives the whole variable domain KAGVTQTPRYLIKTRGQQVTLSCSPISGHRSVSWYQQTPGQGLQFLFEYFSETQRNKGNFPGRFSGRQFSNSRSEMNVSTLELGDSALYLCASSLGAGGSPDTQYFGPGTRLTVL.